This TCR beta chain is from a study of CD8 T cells in ankylosing spondylitis (dated by TCRdb to 2017 to 2019). Describing the broader study: The study set out to find disease-linked TCR variants by profiling T cell receptor beta repertoires in ankylosing spondylitis patients and healthy donors. The full study cohort was made up of approximately 27 ankylosing spondylitis patients and 108 healthy donors. Peripheral blood was sampled, and synovial fluid was also collected from ankylosing spondylitis patients. Broader findings and caveats from the paper: In peripheral blood, the disease-linked clones were found at relatively low frequencies and had a CD8+ phenotype. The disease-linked clones were reported to be significantly enriched in matched synovial fluid samples from ankylosing spondylitis patients. Blood from ankylosing spondylitis patients appeared to be characterized by a TCR beta motif made up of under ten highly homologous amino acid variants. Some motif variants were previously reported in synovial fluid and blood of reactive arthritis patients, suggesting common disease-initiation mechanisms.

This clonotype came up many times. Its target antigen remains unknown. Within one base of it there is no much larger clone, and no base qualities were kept. The germline V gene sets CDR1 to SGHRS and CDR2 to YFSETQ. V is pared back by 1 base and J by 4 bases, with 12 bases lying between the germline termini. Reading from cysteine to phenylalanine, the CDR3 counts 15 amino acids. Of the read, only the CDR3 DNA is kept; its 45 bases are in frame from base 1. Sequenced using an Illumina HiSeq 2500. Quantitative 5'-RACE with molecular barcodes was the method used to prepare the TCR beta libraries. In the original analysis: A new computational method based on a probabilistic model of VDJ rearrangement was used to identify disease-linked TCR variants. Starting from the raw public reads, TCRdb applied fastp trimming at Q25, assembled clones with MiXCR and retained in-frame beta chains. Identical CDR3 proteins give one entry, which carries the most common genes and DNA. In this record, the V and J calls reflect TCRdb's handling and not the investigators' own analysis. The sample table contains roughly 150,000 distinct CDR3 sequences; only one count was recorded for just under 7.5% of them. Jointly, the top ten make up around 12% of the sample.

Recombination joined TRBV5-1 with TRBJ1-3; confidence is insufficient to name the D gene. Sequenced: blood, either unsorted or a sorted T cell fraction (not recorded which). The clonotype originates from a female donor with ankylosing spondylitis or in good health (not recorded which). CDR3 sequence: CASSLRAERGNTIYF. The DNA sequence reads TGCGCCAGCAGCTTGCGGGCAGAGAGAGGAAACACCATATATTTT.